Sequencing of this T cell receptor (beta chain) was carried out in a study of neurological immune-mediated disorders. TCRdb reprocessed the 5' RACE reads with MiXCR, giving one entry per CDR3 protein. Of 130,000 or so distinct CDR3 sequences in the sample, roughly 3.1% were seen once. There are many counts of this clonotype. The CDR3 is 14 residues long. In germline, CDR1 is SGHRS, CDR2 YFSETQ. Trimming took off 4 bases at V and 2 bases at J, with 13 bases between the two ends. Input material: PBMCs. The chain joins TRBV5-1 to TRBJ2-7; D is undetermined. The source is a woman aged 30 to 39 with multiple sclerosis. The CDR3 protein is CASSLKGPAYEQYF. The DNA for the CDR3 is TGCGCCAGCAGCCTCAAAGGGCCAGCCTACGAGCAGTACTTC.